Detailed here is one T cell receptor (beta chain). Using immunoSEQ multiplex PCR, the repertoire was profiled, and TCRdb retains in-frame clones only, with some absent. The sample yields 200,000 to 300,000 clones, around 90% seen once. The ends were cut back, 4 bases at V and 4 bases at J, with 13 bases in the middle. Germline CDR1 LNHNV, CDR2 YYDKDF (reference sequence). The CDR3 is 14 residues long. This sample is part of a study of blood T cell repertoires in COVID-19. Study background: Italy, Spain and the United States were the sources of the convalescent and acute COVID-19 samples.

Source material: PBMCs or T cells enriched from blood (not recorded which). This clonotype originated in a man aged 50 to 59 who had been exposed to COVID-19. This rearrangement joins TRBV15 to TRBJ1-2; D perhaps matches TRBD1 (6 bases). The CDR3 here is CATSKRMTGYGYTF. The CDR3 nucleotides read TGTGCCACCAGCAAAAGAATGACAGGCTATGGCTACACCTTC.